This is a list of T cell receptor beta chains from one sample in a study of Ad26.COV2.S vaccination and SARS-CoV-2 variants. Method: immunoSEQ multiplex PCR; TCRdb's copy keeps in-frame clones and lacks some. The table records around 240,000 clones, around 87% of them present only once. The sequencing here drew on peripheral blood, taken in a trial of Ad26.COV2.S vaccine versus placebo. These receptors came from a person between 18 and 59 years old who received the Ad26.COV2.S COVID-19 vaccine or a placebo. The conserved cysteine and the conserved F or W are not part of the CDR3 here.

j_call v_call cdr3_aa
TRBJ1-1 TRBV19 ASSIGGWNTEAF
TRBJ2-3 TRBV27 ASSLGADFTDTQY
TRBJ1-2 TRBV7-8 ASSLNGGDTI
TRBJ2-7 TRBV14 ASSPTTRRDRYEQY
TRBJ2-3 TRBV24-1 ATSEPTGGHAYTQY
TRBJ2-7 TRBV4-1 ASTRGEVGGSSYEQY
TRBJ2-7 TRBV18 ASSSPSYEQY
TRBJ2-7 TRBV19 ASSTLGLPRYEQY
TRBJ2-7 TRBV29-1 SVEKGSGQY
TRBJ2-7 TRBV21-1 ASSKRRLAGTYEQY
TRBJ2-5 TRBV5-4 ASSHPQRAEETQY
TRBJ2-1 TRBV4-1 ASSQPGLADYNEQF
TRBJ2-7 TRBV28 ASTRTSGVYEQY
TRBJ2-5 TRBV3-1/TRBV3-2 ASSQVETQY
TRBJ1-2 TRBV27 ASSLSWAYGYT
TRBJ1-1 TRBV7-9 ASSLWAGQGNTEAF
TRBJ2-3 TRBV28 ASSTGLAFVQTDTQY
TRBJ2-7 TRBV11-3 ASSLATGGADEQY
TRBJ2-2 TRBV4-2 ASSQDGLAANTGELF
TRBJ1-3 TRBV6-6 ASSRGGPGNTIY
TRBJ2-3 TRBV28 ASRLDSTPDTQY
TRBJ1-2 TRBV6-5 ASSYPQGDGYT
TRBJ2-2 TRBV7-2 ASSFLAGTGAGKELF
TRBJ2-1 TRBV4-3 ASSQDRAGGGVNEQF
TRBJ2-5 TRBV9 ASSVEPTYQETQY
TRBJ2-7 TRBV7-9 ASSLGLAHYEQY
TRBJ1-2 TRBV6-5 ASRPHKAGYT
TRBJ2-7 TRBV6-1 ASSEYLGGSYEQY
TRBJ2-1 TRBV28 ASSSGTSGVGKQF
TRBJ2-7 TRBV4-1 ASRPYQTGLSYEQY
TRBJ2-3 TRBV7-2 ASSGRGGRTDTQY
TRBJ2-2 TRBV11-3 ASSLGPSGELF
TRBJ2-7 TRBV10-3 ATSVIAGGNEQY
TRBJ1-1 TRBV19 ASSMQTTMNTEAF
TRBJ2-2 TRBV30 AWSVGGELF
TRBJ1-1 TRBV5-4 ASSPPPGRERCMNTEAF
TRBJ1-2 TRBV5-1 ASSLGQGASGYT
TRBJ2-1 TRBV24-1 ATSNRQGATYNEQF
TRBJ2-5 TRBV6-5 ASRVSGSETQY